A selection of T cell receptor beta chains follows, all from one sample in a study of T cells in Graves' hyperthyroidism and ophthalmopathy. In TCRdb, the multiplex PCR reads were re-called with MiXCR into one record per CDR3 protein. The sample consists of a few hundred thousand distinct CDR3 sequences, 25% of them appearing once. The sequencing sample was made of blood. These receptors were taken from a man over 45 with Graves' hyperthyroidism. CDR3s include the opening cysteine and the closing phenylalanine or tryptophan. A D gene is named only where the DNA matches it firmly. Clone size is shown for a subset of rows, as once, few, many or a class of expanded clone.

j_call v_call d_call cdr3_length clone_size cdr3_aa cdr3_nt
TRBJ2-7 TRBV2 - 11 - CASSDWTEQYF TGTGCCAGCAGTGACTGGACAGAGCAGTACTTC
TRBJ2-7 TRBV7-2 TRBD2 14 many CASRRLAGVHEQYF TGTGCCAGCAGACGACTAGCGGGAGTGCACGAGCAGTACTTC
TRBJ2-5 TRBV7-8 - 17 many CASSLRGSGVIQETQYF TGTGCCAGCAGCTTACGGGGCTCGGGAGTCATCCAAGAGACCCAGTACTTC
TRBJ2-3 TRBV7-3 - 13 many CASSTQGTDTQYF TGTGCCAGCAGCACACAGGGCACAGATACGCAGTATTTT
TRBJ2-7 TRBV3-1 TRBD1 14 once CASSAQGPYNEQYF TGTGCCAGCAGTGCACAGGGGCCCTACAATGAGCAGTACTTC
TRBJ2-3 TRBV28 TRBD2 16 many CASSPTWGLVTDTQYF TGTGCCAGCAGTCCCACCTGGGGACTAGTCACAGATACGCAGTATTTT
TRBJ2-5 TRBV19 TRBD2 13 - CASTSGRSETQYF TGTGCCAGTACTAGCGGGAGGTCAGAGACCCAGTACTTC
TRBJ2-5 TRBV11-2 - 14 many CASSFRAFQETQYF TGTGCCAGCAGCTTTCGGGCATTCCAAGAGACCCAGTACTTC
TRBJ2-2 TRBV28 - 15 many CASSTPGLHTGELFF TGTGCCAGCAGTACCCCGGGACTGCACACCGGGGAGCTGTTTTTT
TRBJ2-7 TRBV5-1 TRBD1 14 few CASSFADRGNEQYF TGCGCCAGCAGCTTCGCGGACAGGGGGAACGAGCAGTACTTC
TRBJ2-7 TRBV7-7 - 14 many CASSLTTGSYEQYF TGTGCCAGCAGCTTGACTACTGGCTCCTACGAGCAGTACTTC
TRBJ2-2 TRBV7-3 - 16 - CASSLFSGTNTGELFF TGTGCCAGCAGCTTATTTAGCGGCACGAACACCGGGGAGCTGTTTTTT
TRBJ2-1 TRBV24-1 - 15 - CATSDLNSSYNEQFF TGTGCCACCAGTGATTTAAACAGCTCCTACAATGAGCAGTTCTTC
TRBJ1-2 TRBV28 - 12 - CASRNGQFGYTF TGTGCCAGCAGGAACGGACAATTTGGCTACACCTTC
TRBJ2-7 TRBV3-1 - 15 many CASSQGMREAYEQYF TGTGCCAGCAGCCAAGGGATGAGGGAAGCCTACGAGCAGTACTTC
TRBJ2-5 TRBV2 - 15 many CASSEEVARGETQYF TGTGCCAGCAGTGAAGAAGTAGCCAGGGGAGAGACCCAGTACTTC
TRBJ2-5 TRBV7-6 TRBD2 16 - CASSFSSGPPQETQYF TGTGCCAGCAGCTTTTCTAGCGGACCACCCCAAGAGACCCAGTACTTC
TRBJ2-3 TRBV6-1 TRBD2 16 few CASRENSGRHTDTQYF TGTGCCAGCAGGGAAAACAGCGGGAGACACACAGATACGCAGTATTTT
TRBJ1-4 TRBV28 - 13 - CASNNPTNEKLFF TGTGCCAGCAATAACCCAACTAATGAAAAACTGTTTTTT
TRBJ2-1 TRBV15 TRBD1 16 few CATSPSGTGVYNEQFF TGTGCCACCAGTCCTTCCGGGACAGGGGTCTACAATGAGCAGTTCTTC
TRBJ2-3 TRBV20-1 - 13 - CSAPGVAKDTQYF TGCAGTGCCCCTGGGGTAGCCAAAGATACGCAGTATTTT
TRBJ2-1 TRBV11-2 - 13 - CASSGGGYNEQFF TGTGCCAGCAGCGGAGGGGGCTACAATGAGCAGTTCTTC
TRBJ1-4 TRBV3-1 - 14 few CASSLSGGNEKLFF TGTGCCAGCAGCCTTAGCGGGGGAAATGAAAAACTGTTTTTT
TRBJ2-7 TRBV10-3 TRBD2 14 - CASRRTSDSYEQYF TGTGCCTCCAGGCGGACTAGCGACTCCTACGAGCAGTACTTC
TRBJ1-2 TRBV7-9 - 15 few CASSLADSTLGGYTF TGTGCCAGCAGCTTAGCGGACAGCACACTTGGTGGCTACACCTTC